Listed below are T cell receptor beta chains from one sample, sequenced in a study of technical replicates of blood from a handful of donors. The data were produced by immunoSEQ multiplex PCR, yet TCRdb's version contains in-frame clones alone and is incomplete. This sample has 95,000 to 100,000 clones, with nearly 96% found just once. Specimen: T cells isolated from PBMCs. These receptors were obtained from a human donor in good health. The CDR3 runs from the conserved cysteine through the conserved F or W. A D gene is named only where the DNA matches it firmly. Rows may omit the clone size; those that give it use once, few, many or a size class.

TRBD2,TRBV5-1,TRBJ2-5,NA,TGCGCCAGTTCCTCTGCGGGGGTCGAAGAGACCCAGTACTTC,CASSSAGVEETQYF
TRBD1,TRBV18,TRBJ2-7,NA,TGTGCCAGCTCACCGGGACAGGGGCCCTCCGAGCAGTACTTC,CASSPGQGPSEQYF
TRBD2,TRBV27,TRBJ2-7,NA,TGTGCCAGCAGTTTATCCGGGACTAGCGGGACCTACGAGCAGTACTTC,CASSLSGTSGTYEQYF
NA,TRBV9,TRBJ2-7,NA,TGTGCCAGCAGCGTAGCCCGCGAGCAGTACTTC,CASSVAREQYF
NA,TRBV10-1,TRBJ2-5,NA,TGCGCCAGCAGTGAATACCCCCGGGAGACCCAGTACTTC,CASSEYPRETQYF
NA,TRBV30,TRBJ2-7,NA,TGTGCCTGGAGTGGAGACTACGAGCAGTACTTC,CAWSGDYEQYF
NA,TRBV19,TRBJ2-7,once,TGTGCCAGTAGTGCCAGTGAAGGCGGCGAGCAGTACTTC,CASSASEGGEQYF
TRBD2,TRBV5-1,TRBJ2-3,NA,TGCGCCAGCAGCTTGACGGGACTAGCGGGAGTATTTGCAGATACGCAGTATTTT,CASSLTGLAGVFADTQYF
NA,TRBV5-4,TRBJ2-7,once,TGTGCCAGCAGCTTGGGTAACTACGAGCAGTACTTC,CASSLGNYEQYF
NA,TRBV6-5,TRBJ1-1,NA,TGTGCCAGCAGCCGCGATTTGTGGAACACTGAAGCTTTCTTT,CASSRDLWNTEAFF
NA,TRBV23-1,TRBJ2-7,NA,TGCGCCAGCAGCCCGACTCCTACACCTACCTACGAGCAGTACTTC,CASSPTPTPTYEQYF
NA,TRBV4-1,TRBJ2-1,NA,TGCGCCAGCAGCCAAGCCCCGATCCGGGACAATGAGCAGTTCTTC,CASSQAPIRDNEQFF
NA,TRBV5-1,TRBJ2-1,NA,TGCGCCAGCAGCTTCCATAGCTCCTACAATGAGCAGTTCTTC,CASSFHSSYNEQFF
TRBD1,TRBV28,TRBJ2-7,NA,TGTGCCAGCAGGTTGGGACAGCCCCCCCCGATCTACGAGCAGTACTTC,CASRLGQPPPIYEQYF
NA,TRBV9,TRBJ1-6,NA,TGTGCCAGCAGCGTTCTGAAGAGCAATTCACCCCTCCACTTT,CASSVLKSNSPLHF
TRBD1,TRBV6-5,TRBJ1-2,NA,TGTGCCAGCAGACGGACAGGGGCTAACTATGGCTACACCTTC,CASRRTGANYGYTF
NA,TRBV1,TRBJ2-1,NA,TGCACCAGCAGCCCCACAATGACCACCGGCGGGGGGGCCACACATGAGCAGTTCTTC,CTSSPTMTTGGGATHEQFF
NA,TRBV6-1,TRBJ1-5,NA,TGTGCCAGCAGGTTGGAGGAGAATCAGCCCCAGCATTTT,CASRLEENQPQHF
NA,TRBV28,TRBJ1-5,NA,TGTGCCAGCAGTCTACTAATGACCCGCCTGGAGGGCAATCAGCCCCAGCATTTT,CASSLLMTRLEGNQPQHF
NA,TRBV5-1,TRBJ2-2,NA,TGCGCCAGCAGCTTAACCAGGGTGTTAAGATCGAACACCGGGGAGCTGTTTTTT,CASSLTRVLRSNTGELFF
TRBD2,TRBV5-1,TRBJ2-1,NA,TGCGCCAGCAGCTTGACGCTAGCGGGAGTAGGAGATGAGCAGTTCTTC,CASSLTLAGVGDEQFF
NA,TRBV29-1,TRBJ1-1,NA,TGCAGCGTAAAAAAAGGTGGCAGGGACACTGAAGCTTTCTTT,CSVKKGGRDTEAFF
TRBD1,TRBV29-1,TRBJ2-1,NA,TGCAGCGTTGAGGGGACAGGATATATCAATGAGCAGTTCTTC,CSVEGTGYINEQFF
TRBD1,TRBV2,TRBJ1-1,NA,TGTGCCAGCAGACCACGACAGGGGGCGAACACTGAAGCTTTCTTT,CASRPRQGANTEAFF
NA,TRBV10-1,TRBJ2-5,once,TGCGCCAGCAGTGAGGCGGGGGCCGGGGAGACCCAGTACTTC,CASSEAGAGETQYF
TRBD1,TRBV27,TRBJ1-4,NA,TGTGCCAGCAGTACGACAGGGGTTGTAGGTGAAAAACTGTTTTTT,CASSTTGVVGEKLFF
NA,TRBV19,TRBJ1-1,NA,TGTGCCAGTAGTACCGGACAGCGTGAAGCTTTCTTT,CASSTGQREAFF
TRBD1,TRBV6-1,TRBJ1-2,NA,TGTGCCAGCACGGGTCCCCACAGGGGCTGGTATGGCTACACCTTC,CASTGPHRGWYGYTF
TRBD1,TRBV25-1,TRBJ1-4,NA,TGTGCCAGCGGACAGGGGACGAGGTGGAAACTGTTTTTT,CASGQGTRWKLFF
NA,TRBV28,TRBJ2-4,NA,TGTGCCAGCAGTTTCGGAACAGTAAACATTCAGTACTTC,CASSFGTVNIQYF
TRBD1,TRBV19,TRBJ1-2,NA,TGTGCCAGTAGTATCCCCCACAGGGGCGAACGCTATGGCTACACCTTC,CASSIPHRGERYGYTF
TRBD2,TRBV10-3,TRBJ2-2,NA,TGTGCCATCAGTGAGTCGCCTAGCGGGAATATCGGGGAGCTGTTTTTT,CAISESPSGNIGELFF
NA,TRBV7-9,TRBJ2-7,NA,TGTGCCAGCAGCCACAGGGATTTAGTGTCCTACGAGCAGTACTTC,CASSHRDLVSYEQYF
NA,TRBV5-5,TRBJ2-1,NA,TGTGCCAGCAGATATGACAGTAAATGGGAGTTCTTC,CASRYDSKWEFF
NA,TRBV6-5,TRBJ1-1,NA,TGTGCCAGCAGTTACGAACGGGACACTGAAGCTTTCTTT,CASSYERDTEAFF
TRBD2,TRBV27,TRBJ2-5,NA,TGTGCCAGCATGAGGCTAGCGGGAGTATGGCAAGAGACCCAGTACTTC,CASMRLAGVWQETQYF
NA,TRBV28,TRBJ2-1,NA,TGTGCCACCGGGACTCCTTATAATGAGCAGTTCTTC,CATGTPYNEQFF
TRBD1,TRBV6-1,TRBJ2-6,NA,TGTGCCAGCAGGACCGGGACAGGAACCAACGTCCTGACTTTC,CASRTGTGTNVLTF
TRBD1,TRBV5-4,TRBJ1-4,NA,TGTGCCAGCAGCTGGGGGACAGGCCGAAACGAAAAACTGTTTTTT,CASSWGTGRNEKLFF
TRBD2,TRBV5-6,TRBJ2-5,NA,TGTGCCAGCAGCCCCGGGAGGGGGGAGACCCAGTACTTC,CASSPGRGETQYF
NA,TRBV7-9,TRBJ1-1,few,TGTGCCAGCAGCTTCGGACAGACCAAAGCTTTCTTT,CASSFGQTKAFF
NA,TRBV5-1,TRBJ1-5,NA,TGCGCCAGCAGCTTGGAGGGGTTGTCGTTGGGCAATCAGCCCCAGCATTTT,CASSLEGLSLGNQPQHF
NA,TRBV5-1,TRBJ2-7,NA,TGCGCCAGCAGCTTGTGGGGGGGGCAGGGCTACGAGCAGTACTTC,CASSLWGGQGYEQYF
TRBD1,TRBV6-6,TRBJ1-5,NA,TGTGCCAGCAGATCGGGACAGACCAATCAGCCCCAGCATTTT,CASRSGQTNQPQHF
NA,TRBV4-2,TRBJ2-3,NA,TGTGCCAGCAGCCAAGGGGGTGGGACTCCGACGTCAGATACGCAGTATTTT,CASSQGGGTPTSDTQYF
TRBD1,TRBV6-1,TRBJ1-5,once,TGTGCCAGCAGCGGGACAGATAATCAGCCCCAGCATTTT,CASSGTDNQPQHF
NA,TRBV11-3,TRBJ1-2,NA,TGTGCCAGCAGCTTAGAATCGTATGGCTACACCTTC,CASSLESYGYTF
NA,TRBV28,TRBJ1-2,NA,TGTGCCAGCAGTTTATTTCTGGACAAAAGGGCCTATGGCTACACCTTC,CASSLFLDKRAYGYTF
TRBD1,TRBV2,TRBJ1-4,NA,TGTGCCAGCAGCGCCCTGGGACAGGGGTGGGAAAAACTGTTTTTT,CASSALGQGWEKLFF
TRBD2,TRBV9,TRBJ2-1,NA,TGTGCCAGCAGCCCCCTTGGCGGGGGTATCAATGAGCAGTTCTTC,CASSPLGGGINEQFF
NA,TRBV5-1,TRBJ2-5,NA,TGCGCCAGCAGCTTCCGACAGCAAGAGACCCAGTACTTC,CASSFRQQETQYF
NA,TRBV7-3,TRBJ2-2,NA,TGTGCCAGCAGCCCAGGACTCAACACCGGGGAGCTGTTTTTT,CASSPGLNTGELFF
TRBD2,TRBV28,TRBJ2-5,NA,TGTGCCAGCAGTCTACCTAGCGGGGGGCAAGAGACCCAGTACTTC,CASSLPSGGQETQYF
TRBD1,TRBV7-6,TRBJ2-7,NA,TGTGCCAGCAGCTTCACGTCGACAGGGCCCCACGAGCAGTACTTC,CASSFTSTGPHEQYF